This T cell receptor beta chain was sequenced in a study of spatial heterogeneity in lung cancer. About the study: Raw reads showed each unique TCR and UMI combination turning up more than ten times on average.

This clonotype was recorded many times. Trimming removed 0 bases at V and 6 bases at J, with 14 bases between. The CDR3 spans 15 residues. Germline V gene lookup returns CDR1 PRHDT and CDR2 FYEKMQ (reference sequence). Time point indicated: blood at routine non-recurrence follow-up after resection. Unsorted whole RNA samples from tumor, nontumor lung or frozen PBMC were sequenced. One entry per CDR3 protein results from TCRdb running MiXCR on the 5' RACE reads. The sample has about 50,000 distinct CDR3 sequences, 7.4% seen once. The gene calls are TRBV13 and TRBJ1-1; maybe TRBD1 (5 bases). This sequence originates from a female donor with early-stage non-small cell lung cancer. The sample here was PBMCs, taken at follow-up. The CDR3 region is CASSLGTRVVAEAFF. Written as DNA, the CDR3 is TGTGCCAGCAGCTTAGGGACCAGGGTTGTTGCTGAAGCTTTCTTT.